Listed below are T cell receptor beta chains from one sample, sequenced in a study of shared clonotypes between healthy human individuals. Measured with immunoSEQ multiplex PCR; TCRdb has only the in-frame clones, and not every one. The table records roughly 1,500,000 clones, around 98.5% of them present only once. The material sequenced was naive CD4+ T cells sorted from blood. These receptors were taken from a man aged 25 to 40 in good health. Both conserved end residues are part of each CDR3. D genes are given only for firm matches. A row's size may be missing; if present it is once, few, many or a size class.

TRBJ2-7 | 16 | - | TRBV5-1 | - | CASSLAGGTLTYEQYF | TGCGCCAGCAGCTTGGCTGGTGGGACGCTCACCTACGAGCAGTACTTC
TRBJ2-3 | 16 | - | TRBV11-2 | TRBD2 | CASSPTIAGPPHTQYF | TGTGCCAGCAGCCCCACGATAGCGGGACCACCGCATACGCAGTATTTT
TRBJ2-2 | 14 | once | TRBV2 | TRBD1 | CASFDRGSPGELFF | TGTGCCAGCTTTGACAGGGGGAGCCCCGGGGAGCTGTTTTTT
TRBJ1-1 | 12 | - | TRBV5-4 | - | CASSLVGSEAFF | TGTGCCAGCAGCTTGGTTGGATCAGAAGCTTTCTTT
TRBJ2-7 | 13 | - | TRBV14 | - | CASSRGDLYEQYF | TGTGCCAGCAGCAGAGGGGACCTCTACGAGCAGTACTTC
TRBJ2-7 | 15 | - | TRBV18 | TRBD1 | CASSPGDRISYEQYF | TGTGCCAGCTCACCGGGGGACAGGATATCTTACGAGCAGTACTTC
TRBJ2-3 | 17 | - | TRBV4-3 | TRBD2 | CASSHLSGGLRGDTQYF | TGCGCCAGCAGCCACCTCTCGGGGGGATTGCGAGGAGATACGCAGTATTTT
TRBJ1-2 | 15 | - | TRBV30 | TRBD1 | CAWSMGQGAEYGYTF | TGTGCCTGGAGTATGGGACAGGGGGCGGAGTATGGCTACACCTTC
TRBJ2-1 | 15 | - | TRBV5-1 | TRBD1 | CASSSGQGLYNEQFF | TGCGCCAGCAGCTCTGGACAGGGCCTTTACAATGAGCAGTTCTTC
TRBJ2-5 | 15 | - | TRBV11-2 | TRBD2 | CASSPGLAGVETQYF | TGTGCCAGCAGCCCCGGACTAGCGGGAGTAGAGACCCAGTACTTC
TRBJ2-5 | 14 | - | TRBV11-2 | - | CASGSGPFQETQYF | TGTGCCAGCGGATCCGGACCGTTTCAAGAGACCCAGTACTTC
TRBJ2-7 | 18 | - | TRBV28 | TRBD2 | CASSFRQGGTSGNYEQYF | TGTGCCAGCAGTTTCCGACAGGGGGGGACTAGCGGGAACTACGAGCAGTACTTC
TRBJ1-2 | 13 | once | TRBV7-2 | TRBD1 | CASSSDRGYGYTF | TGTGCCAGCAGCTCCGACAGGGGCTATGGCTACACCTTC
TRBJ2-3 | 13 | - | TRBV19 | - | CASNRQNTDTQYF | TGTGCCAGTAATCGGCAGAACACAGATACGCAGTATTTT
TRBJ2-7 | 14 | - | TRBV7-2 | TRBD1 | CASSLATGEYEQYF | TGTGCCAGCAGCTTAGCAACAGGGGAATACGAGCAGTACTTC
TRBJ2-5 | 16 | once | TRBV6-6 | - | CASTAGATGGGETQYF | TGTGCCAGCACCGCCGGCGCGACAGGAGGAGGAGAGACCCAGTACTTC
TRBJ2-1 | 14 | - | TRBV2 | - | CASSEATSANEQFF | TGTGCCAGCAGTGAAGCCACTAGTGCGAATGAGCAGTTCTTC
TRBJ2-3 | 15 | - | TRBV28 | TRBD2 | CASRVPGGSTDTQYF | TGTGCCAGCAGAGTCCCGGGAGGCAGCACAGATACGCAGTATTTT
TRBJ2-1 | 14 | - | TRBV7-9 | TRBD2 | CASSLVSGGNEQFF | TGTGCCAGCAGCTTAGTCTCGGGGGGAAATGAGCAGTTCTTC
TRBJ2-3 | 14 | - | TRBV5-1 | - | CASSLATPRDTQYF | TGCGCCAGCAGCTTGGCCACCCCCCGAGATACGCAGTATTTT
TRBJ2-5 | 17 | - | TRBV18 | TRBD1 | CASSPLVGQGSQETQYF | TGTGCCAGCTCACCTTTAGTCGGACAGGGTTCCCAAGAGACCCAGTACTTC
TRBJ1-5 | 15 | - | TRBV6-1 | TRBD1 | CASTHTGGAGQPQHF | TGTGCCAGCACTCATACAGGGGGCGCTGGGCAGCCCCAGCATTTT
TRBJ2-1 | 17 | once | TRBV27 | - | CASSSSTGTRSANEQFF | -
TRBJ1-2 | 10 | once | TRBV6-1 | - | CASSELDYTF | TGTGCCAGCAGTGAACTAGACTACACCTTC
TRBJ2-5 | 11 | - | TRBV5-1 | - | CASSFRETQYF | TGCGCCAGCAGCTTTCGGGAGACCCAGTACTTC
TRBJ2-1 | 15 | - | TRBV5-1 | - | CASSLVVGGHNEQFF | TGCGCCAGCAGCTTGGTAGTCGGGGGCCACAATGAGCAGTTCTTC
TRBJ2-2 | 13 | - | TRBV9 | - | CASSSRLAGELFF | TGTGCCAGCAGCTCAAGACTAGCCGGGGAGCTGTTTTTT
TRBJ2-7 | 15 | - | TRBV19 | TRBD2 | CASSRTSGGSREQYF | TGTGCCAGTAGTCGGACTAGCGGGGGCTCCCGCGAGCAGTACTTC
TRBJ1-2 | 9 | once | TRBV23-1 | - | CASSHPSTF | TGCGCCAGCAGTCACCCCTCCACCTTC
TRBJ2-1 | 16 | once | TRBV29-1 | TRBD2 | CSTSGTSGRHYNEQFF | TGCAGCACGTCCGGGACTAGCGGACGCCACTACAATGAGCAGTTCTTC
TRBJ2-3 | 15 | once | TRBV14 | - | CASSQRPGRSDTQYF | TGTGCCAGCAGCCAAAGGCCGGGGCGTTCAGATACGCAGTATTTT
TRBJ2-7 | 14 | - | TRBV2 | TRBD1 | CASTGDRGGGEQYF | TGTGCCAGCACTGGGGACAGGGGAGGTGGCGAGCAGTACTTC
TRBJ2-3 | 14 | - | TRBV27 | - | CASSLGVAADTQYF | TGTGCCAGCAGTTTAGGGGTTGCGGCAGATACGCAGTATTTT
TRBJ2-3 | 18 | - | TRBV7-6 | - | CASSLRAPGQIPTDTQYF | TGTGCCAGCAGCTTACGAGCTCCGGGACAAATACCCACAGATACGCAGTATTTT
TRBJ2-3 | 12 | - | TRBV5-1 | - | CASSPRVDTQYF | TGCGCCAGCAGCCCTCGTGTCGATACGCAGTATTTT
TRBJ2-5 | 15 | - | TRBV15 | - | CATSIFLQGTGTQYF | TGTGCCACCAGCATTTTCCTTCAGGGAACGGGGACCCAGTACTTC
TRBJ2-2 | 15 | - | TRBV5-1 | - | CASSLLAGLPGELFF | TGCGCCAGCAGCTTGTTAGCAGGGCTTCCCGGGGAGCTGTTTTTT
TRBJ2-5 | 15 | - | TRBV28 | TRBD1 | CASSFLRDSQETQYF | TGTGCCAGCAGTTTCCTCCGGGACAGCCAAGAGACCCAGTACTTC
TRBJ1-4 | 15 | once | TRBV2 | - | CASSDTRGPNEKLFF | TGTGCCAGCAGTGACACCAGGGGTCCTAATGAAAAACTGTTTTTT
TRBJ2-7 | 17 | - | TRBV4-2 | TRBD2 | CASSPKEGLAEYYEQYF | TGTGCCAGCAGCCCAAAAGAGGGACTAGCGGAATACTACGAGCAGTACTTC
TRBJ1-5 | 15 | - | TRBV6-6 | - | CASSYLPKRGQPQHF | TGTGCCAGCAGTTACCTCCCTAAGAGGGGTCAGCCCCAGCATTTT
TRBJ2-7 | 17 | - | TRBV9 | - | CASSPWGDRGQPREQYF | TGTGCCAGCAGCCCGTGGGGAGATCGCGGGCAACCCCGGGAGCAGTACTTC
TRBJ2-1 | 15 | - | TRBV27 | - | CASSLRPGTYNEQFF | TGTGCCAGCAGTTTAAGGCCAGGAACCTACAATGAGCAGTTCTTC
TRBJ1-2 | 14 | - | TRBV14 | - | CASSQVRGNYGYTF | TGTGCCAGCAGCCAAGTTCGGGGAAACTATGGCTACACCTTC